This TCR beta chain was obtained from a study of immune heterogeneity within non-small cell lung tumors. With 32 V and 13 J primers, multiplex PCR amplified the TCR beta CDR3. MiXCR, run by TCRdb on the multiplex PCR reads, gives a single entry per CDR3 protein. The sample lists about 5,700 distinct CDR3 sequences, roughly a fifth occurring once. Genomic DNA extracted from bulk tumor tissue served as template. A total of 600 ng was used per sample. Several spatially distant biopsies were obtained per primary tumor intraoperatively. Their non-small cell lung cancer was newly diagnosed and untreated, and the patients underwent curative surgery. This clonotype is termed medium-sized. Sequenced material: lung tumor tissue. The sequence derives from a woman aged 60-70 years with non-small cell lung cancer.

In DNA, the CDR3 is TGTGCCAGCAGCGGGGGAGGCTCCTATAATTCACCCCTCCACTTT. It codes for CASSGGGSYNSPLHF. The chain employs TRBV7-8 and TRBJ1-6; a possible D gene is TRBD1 (5 bases). CDR1 is SGHVS and CDR2 is FQNEAQ in the germline V gene. The CDR3 has 15 residues. The V end was cut by 5 bases, the J end by 0 bases, with 8 bases between.